The T cell receptor beta chain under discussion was sequenced for a study of T cells after yellow fever vaccination. Points on this clonotype: The antigen remains unidentified.

Overall study results and limits: Though it reached lower strength, the secondary response hit its peak faster, day 5 versus 15.

V was trimmed by 4 bases and J by 5 bases, leaving 10 bases between them. The CDR3 sequence is 13 residues long. Germline lookup yields CDR1 SGHAT and CDR2 FQDESV (reference sequence). TCRdb independently ran MiXCR on the 5' RACE reads; one entry per CDR3 protein. This sample carries 300,000 to 400,000 distinct CDR3 sequences, around 13% of them seen once, and the ten largest clones take approximately 3.3%. This TCR was recovered from a man aged 18 to 29 who received the YFV17D yellow fever vaccine. The sample in question was CD4+ T cells sorted from PBMCs, obtained 15 days after the yellow fever booster vaccination. The chain is built from TRBV11-1 and TRBJ2-3; perhaps TRBD1 as D (6 bases). The DNA of the CDR3 is TGTGCCAGCAGCTATGCAGGGGAAGATACGCAGTATTTT. Protein sequence: CASSYAGEDTQYF.